Listed below are T cell receptor beta chains from one sample, sequenced in a study of cytomegalovirus exposure and HLA in healthy donors. The assay was immunoSEQ multiplex PCR, and TCRdb's table has in-frame clones only and misses some. Counted here are around 280,000 clones, 70% to 90% occurring once; the ten biggest clones make up roughly 2.1%. Sequencing input: PBMCs. All receptors derive from a woman aged 18 to 35 in good health and CMV-seronegative. The CDR3 runs from the conserved cysteine through the conserved F or W. D genes are given only for firm matches. A row's size may be missing; if present it is once, few, many or a size class.

>.|TRBJ1-1|15|.|TRBV29-1
CSVEGDTATNTEAFF
TGCAGCGTTGAGGGGGACACAGCGACGAACACTGAAGCTTTCTTT
>TRBD2|TRBJ2-3|15|.|TRBV14
CASAGTSGTTDTQYF
TGTGCCAGCGCCGGGACTAGCGGGACCACAGATACGCAGTATTTT
>.|TRBJ1-5|14|.|TRBV6-5
CASSYSNSNQPQHF
TGTGCCAGCAGTTACTCTAATAGCAATCAGCCCCAGCATTTT
>TRBD2|TRBJ2-7|14|few|TRBV30
CAWRRRGGSYEQYF
TGTGCCTGGAGACGGCGGGGGGGCTCCTACGAGCAGTACTTC
>TRBD1|TRBJ1-5|15|.|TRBV5-4
CASSFYGTGNQPQHF
TGTGCCAGCAGCTTTTACGGGACAGGGAATCAGCCCCAGCATTTT
>.|TRBJ1-2|14|.|TRBV30
CAWVGGGVNYGYTF
TGTGCCTGGGTCGGGGGGGGTGTAAACTATGGCTACACCTTC
>.|TRBJ1-3|15|.|TRBV6-1
CASSVQGSSGNTIYF
TGTGCCAGCAGTGTCCAGGGTAGCTCTGGAAACACCATATATTTT
>TRBD2|TRBJ2-5|15|.|TRBV2
CASSAGLAGWETQYF
TGTGCCAGCAGTGCGGGACTAGCGGGGTGGGAGACCCAGTACTTC
>TRBD1|TRBJ1-2|15|.|TRBV19
CASSIGGQGYYGYTF
TGTGCCAGTAGTATAGGAGGACAGGGGTACTATGGCTACACCTTC
>TRBD1|TRBJ2-3|17|.|TRBV25-1
CASSAIPGQGRTDTQYF
TGTGCCAGCAGTGCAATCCCCGGACAGGGTCGGACAGATACGCAGTATTTT
>TRBD1|TRBJ1-1|17|.|TRBV19
CASSTGQGGLMNTEAFF
TGTGCCAGTAGTACGGGACAGGGAGGGCTCATGAACACTGAAGCTTTCTTT
>.|TRBJ1-1|12|.|TRBV19
CASRQRGTEAFF
TGTGCCAGTAGGCAAAGGGGAACTGAAGCTTTCTTT
>.|TRBJ1-1|13|.|TRBV18
CASSPEGLAEAFF
TGTGCCAGCTCACCGGAGGGGCTGGCTGAAGCTTTCTTT
>TRBD1|TRBJ2-7|15|.|TRBV7-9
CASRATGGQIDEQYF
TGTGCCAGCAGGGCCACAGGGGGCCAAATAGACGAGCAGTACTTC
>TRBD1|TRBJ1-2|16|.|TRBV6-6
CASIFQDRGGYYGYTF
TGTGCCAGCATCTTCCAGGACAGGGGAGGGTACTATGGCTACACCTTC
>.|TRBJ2-3|19|.|TRBV14
CASSHPQAASRAGTDTQYF
TGTGCCAGCAGCCATCCACAGGCGGCCTCAAGGGCTGGCACAGATACGCAGTATTTT
>.|TRBJ2-7|15|.|TRBV5-6
CASSLSVEGAWEQYF
TGTGCCAGCAGCTTGTCCGTGGAGGGAGCGTGGGAGCAGTACTTC
>TRBD1|TRBJ1-5|15|.|TRBV9
CASSVGGGHGQPQHF
TGTGCCAGCAGCGTAGGAGGGGGCCATGGTCAGCCCCAGCATTTT
>.|TRBJ1-2|14|.|TRBV6-5
CASSYPARQSGYTF
TGTGCCAGCAGTTACCCCGCCAGACAGTCCGGCTACACCTTC
>.|TRBJ2-5|13|.|TRBV5-1
CASLQSGEETQYF
TGCGCCAGTTTACAGTCGGGGGAAGAGACCCAGTACTTC
>.|TRBJ2-2|15|.|TRBV29-1
CSVEDRGRSTGELSF
TGCAGCGTTGAAGATCGAGGGCGCAGCACCGGGGAGCTGTCTTTT
>TRBD2|TRBJ2-7|12|.|TRBV2
CASRAGGHGQYF
TGTGCCAGCAGGGCGGGGGGGCACGGGCAGTACTTC
>.|TRBJ1-4|15|.|TRBV4-1
CASSDTMASNEKLFF
TGCGCCAGCAGTGATACCATGGCTTCTAATGAAAAACTGTTTTTT
>.|TRBJ1-2|14|once|TRBV5-1
CASSLAGALYGYTF
TGCGCCAGCAGCTTGGCAGGGGCTCTATATGGCTACACCTTC
>TRBD2|TRBJ2-3|15|.|TRBV9
CASSVSAGGTDTQYF
TGTGCCAGCAGCGTCTCTGCGGGGGGGACAGATACGCAGTATTTT
>.|TRBJ1-6|16|few|TRBV5-1
CASSLVPRAYNSPLHF
TGCGCCAGCAGCTTGGTACCTCGCGCCTATAATTCACCCCTCCACTTT
>TRBD2|TRBJ2-3|17|.|TRBV10-2
CASRPFSGVRSTDTQYF
TGCGCCAGCAGACCTTTTAGCGGGGTAAGGAGCACAGATACGCAGTATTTT
>TRBD1|TRBJ1-6|20|few|TRBV2
CASSEGRTGLTSSYNSPLHF
TGTGCCAGCAGTGAAGGCCGGACAGGGCTTACGAGCTCCTATAATTCACCCCTCCACTTT
>.|TRBJ1-2|15|.|TRBV6-5
CASSYTTGTEYGYTF
TGTGCCAGCAGTTACACAACAGGGACGGAATATGGCTACACCTTC
>TRBD1|TRBJ1-6|16|few|TRBV30
CAWSGLGDRVFPPLHF
TGTGCCTGGAGTGGGTTGGGGGACAGAGTATTCCCCCCCCTCCACTTT
>TRBD1|TRBJ1-5|13|.|TRBV6-6
CASSTGEVQPQHF
TGTGCCAGCAGTACAGGGGAGGTCCAGCCCCAGCATTTT
>TRBD1|TRBJ1-6|15|.|TRBV10-1
CASSVGQGPGSPLHF
TGCGCCAGCAGTGTTGGACAGGGACCTGGTTCACCCCTCCACTTT
>TRBD2|TRBJ2-1|15|.|TRBV5-1
CASRKGLAGSDEQFF
TGCGCCAGCAGAAAGGGACTAGCGGGGTCGGATGAGCAGTTCTTC
>TRBD1|TRBJ1-5|14|.|TRBV5-1
CASSLGGPNQPQHF
TGCGCCAGCAGCTTAGGGGGCCCAAATCAGCCCCAGCATTTT
>.|TRBJ2-7|14|.|TRBV19
CASSMAGISYEQYF
TGTGCCAGTAGTATGGCCGGGATCTCCTACGAGCAGTACTTC
>TRBD1|TRBJ2-7|15|.|TRBV29-1
CSVEIGQGLIYEQYF
TGCAGCGTTGAAATCGGACAGGGGCTAATCTACGAGCAGTACTTC
>.|TRBJ2-7|16|.|TRBV10-1
CASSALLSHRTTEQYF
TGCGCCAGCAGTGCCCTACTAAGCCATAGGACAACCGAGCAGTACTTC
>TRBD2|TRBJ2-3|15|once|TRBV15
CATSRRTSGADTQYF
TGTGCCACCAGCAGACGGACTAGCGGAGCAGATACGCAGTATTTT
>TRBD1|TRBJ1-5|15|.|TRBV9
CASSTGTGLNQPQHF
TGTGCCAGCAGCACCGGGACAGGGTTGAATCAGCCCCAGCATTTT
>TRBD2|TRBJ2-5|15|.|TRBV6-6
CASSYPGGSQETQYF
TGTGCCAGCAGTTACCCGGGGGGGAGCCAAGAGACCCAGTACTTC
>.|TRBJ1-2|14|.|TRBV27
CASTSTGGDYGYTF
TGTGCCAGCACCTCTACGGGGGGGGACTATGGCTACACCTTC
>.|TRBJ2-7|15|once|TRBV9
CASSVGGDPLYEQYF
TGTGCCAGCAGCGTAGGGGGGGACCCCCTCTACGAGCAGTACTTC
>TRBD1|TRBJ2-1|15|.|TRBV7-3
CASSPMDRSYNEQFF
TGTGCCAGCAGCCCGATGGACAGGTCCTACAATGAGCAGTTCTTC
>TRBD2|TRBJ2-7|14|.|TRBV6-6
CAIAQAGGSYEQYF
TGTGCCATTGCTCAAGCGGGGGGGTCCTACGAGCAGTACTTC
>.|TRBJ2-5|16|.|TRBV10-2
CASTDTPGTLIETQYF
TGCGCCAGCACTGACACCCCCGGGACACTAATTGAGACCCAGTACTTC
>TRBD2|TRBJ2-5|13|.|TRBV9
CASSVDGGETQYF
TGTGCCAGCAGCGTAGACGGGGGGGAGACCCAGTACTTC
>TRBD2|TRBJ2-3|17|.|TRBV4-1
CASSQDGLAGYTDTQYF
TGCGCCAGCAGCCAAGATGGGCTAGCGGGGTACACAGATACGCAGTATTTT
>.|TRBJ2-2|16|.|TRBV5-1
CASSPGAGGNTGELFF
TGCGCCAGCAGCCCGGGGGCAGGGGGGAACACCGGGGAGCTGTTTTTT
>TRBD1|TRBJ1-2|16|.|TRBV5-4
CASSIDRGRFFYGYTF
TGTGCCAGCAGCATCGACAGGGGGCGCTTCTTCTATGGCTACACCTTC
>TRBD2|TRBJ2-1|16|.|TRBV4-1
CASSQDSGGEYNEQFF
TGCGCCAGCAGCCAAGATAGCGGGGGGGAGTACAATGAGCAGTTCTTC
>TRBD2|TRBJ2-2|15|.|TRBV2
CASSEAGGGTGELFF
TGTGCCAGCAGTGAGGCGGGGGGCGGAACCGGGGAGCTGTTTTTT
>.|TRBJ2-1|12|.|TRBV19
CATRGTLNEQFF
TGTGCCACTCGGGGTACACTCAATGAGCAGTTCTTC
>TRBD1|TRBJ1-2|13|once|TRBV19
CASSMTGRAGYTF
TGTGCCAGTAGTATGACAGGGCGTGCTGGCTACACCTTC
>.|TRBJ1-5|14|.|TRBV6-1
CASSEGSYNQPQHF
TGTGCCAGCAGTGAGGGCAGCTACAATCAGCCCCAGCATTTT
>.|TRBJ1-4|13|.|TRBV2
CASTEGRHEKLFF
TGTGCCAGCACCGAAGGGAGACATGAAAAACTGTTTTTT
>.|TRBJ2-2|16|once|TRBV5-1
CASSHNREANTGELFF
TGCGCCAGCAGCCACAACAGAGAAGCGAACACCGGGGAGCTGTTTTTT
>.|TRBJ1-1|13|.|TRBV6-1
CASTLTGNTEAFF
TGTGCCAGCACCCTGACAGGGAACACTGAAGCTTTCTTT